The rows below give T cell receptor beta chains drawn from one sample of a study of response to subunit inactivated influenza vaccine. MiXCR, run by TCRdb on the RT-PCR reads, gives a single entry per CDR3 protein. In the table there are 500,000 to 600,000 distinct CDR3 sequences, approximately 7.1% of which are singletons. This specimen was PBMCs from blood, taken roughly 24 months after vaccination. The source is a man aged 50 to 69 who received an inactivated influenza vaccine. CDR3s include the opening cysteine and the closing phenylalanine or tryptophan. D genes are given only for firm matches. Clone sizes are given selectively: once, few, many, or a class where the clone is expanded.

V gene	clone size	J gene	D gene	CDR3 DNA	CDR3 protein
TRBV4-3	NA	TRBJ2-3	NA	TGCGCCAGCAGCCAAGAAGTGCCAAGGCCCACAGATACGCAGTATTTT	CASSQEVPRPTDTQYF
TRBV5-1	NA	TRBJ1-1	NA	TGCGCCAGCAGCTTGGGAGCAATAAACACTGAAGCTTTCTTT	CASSLGAINTEAFF
TRBV20-1	NA	TRBJ2-1	TRBD2	TGCAGTGCTTTAGTATGGCGGGGGGGTAATGAAGAGCAGTTCTTC	CSALVWRGGNEEQFF
TRBV5-1	few	TRBJ2-1	TRBD1	TGCGCCAGCAGCCAACAGGGGCCCGGCAATGAGCAGTTCTTC	CASSQQGPGNEQFF
TRBV6-5	NA	TRBJ2-7	NA	TGTGCCAGCAGTTACGCCTTCGGAGAGGGCTACGAGCAGTACTTC	CASSYAFGEGYEQYF
TRBV7-3	few	TRBJ1-6	TRBD1	TGTGCCAGCAGCTTACAGGGGGCGGCTAATTCACCCCTCCACTTT	CASSLQGAANSPLHF
TRBV15	few	TRBJ1-6	NA	TGTGCCACCAGCAGAGATCGGCAGGACTATAATTCACCCCTCCACTTT	CATSRDRQDYNSPLHF
TRBV4-2	many	TRBJ2-7	NA	TGTGCCAGCAGCCCGGGACCCTTCGACGAGCAGTACTTC	CASSPGPFDEQYF
TRBV6-6	many	TRBJ1-4	NA	TGTGCCAGCCGAGATGAAAAACTGTTTTTT	CASRDEKLFF
TRBV18	few	TRBJ2-3	TRBD2	TGTGCCAGCTCACCGCTAGCGGGGGTCACAGATACGCAGTATTTT	CASSPLAGVTDTQYF
TRBV5-1	NA	TRBJ2-5	NA	TGCGCCAGCAGCTTGGCCGAAGGAGAGACCCAGTACTTC	CASSLAEGETQYF
TRBV12-3/TRBV12-4	NA	TRBJ2-2	NA	TGTGCCAGCAGGATCGGGGTTAACACCGGGGAGCTGTTTTTT	CASRIGVNTGELFF
TRBV12-3/TRBV12-4	few	TRBJ2-1	TRBD2	TGTGCCAGCAGTGGGACTAGCGGGAGTCAGGGCTCCTACAATGAGCAGTTCTTC	CASSGTSGSQGSYNEQFF
TRBV12-3/TRBV12-4	NA	TRBJ2-7	NA	TGTGCCAGCAGCACTACTAGGGAGAGTGAGCAGTACTTC	CASSTTRESEQYF
TRBV9	few	TRBJ2-5	TRBD1	TGTGCCAGCAGCGGACCAGGGGGCGGCCAAGAGACCCAGTACTTC	CASSGPGGGQETQYF
TRBV7-9	many	TRBJ1-4	NA	TGTGCCAGCAGCCAGTCTCGGGGTTCAATTAATGAAAAACTGTTTTTT	CASSQSRGSINEKLFF
TRBV12-3/TRBV12-4	NA	TRBJ2-1	NA	TGTGCCAGCGCACGACCCTACAATGAGCAGTTCTTC	CASARPYNEQFF
TRBV20-1	NA	TRBJ2-7	NA	TGCAGTGCTAGTGCGACTAGGGGGTACTACGAGCAGTACTTC	CSASATRGYYEQYF
TRBV4-2	NA	TRBJ1-1	TRBD1	TGTGCCAGCAGCTCTCCGGGACAGACGAACACTGAAGCTTTCTTT	CASSSPGQTNTEAFF
TRBV29-1	NA	TRBJ2-7	NA	TGCAGCGCGACGAGAAGTCCCTACGAGCAGTACTTC	CSATRSPYEQYF
TRBV20-1	NA	TRBJ2-7	NA	TGCAGTGCTAGAGACGGACGGTCCTACGAGCAGTACTTC	CSARDGRSYEQYF
TRBV18	few	TRBJ2-1	TRBD2	TGTGCCAGCTCATCGGGACTAGCGGATGAGCAGTTCTTC	CASSSGLADEQFF
TRBV10-3	many	TRBJ2-2	TRBD1	TGTGCCCTATGGGACAGAACGAACACCGGGGAGCTGTTTTTT	CALWDRTNTGELFF
TRBV20-1	many	TRBJ1-1	NA	TGCAGTGCTAGAGGGGGGGCTGGGAACACTGAAGCTTTCTTT	CSARGGAGNTEAFF
TRBV7-2	many	TRBJ2-7	NA	TGTGCCAGCAGCCGAGACAGATCCTACGAGCAGTACTTC	CASSRDRSYEQYF
TRBV9	few	TRBJ2-3	NA	TGTGCCAGCAGCGGCACTCCCACAGATACGCAGTATTTT	CASSGTPTDTQYF
TRBV20-1	NA	TRBJ2-1	TRBD2	TGCAGTGCTAACCCACTAGCGGGGGACCTCAATGAGCAGTTCTTC	CSANPLAGDLNEQFF
TRBV9	many	TRBJ1-3	NA	TGTGCCAGCAGCCCCAGAGGGCTGACAGGAGCCTCTGGAAACACCATATATTTT	CASSPRGLTGASGNTIYF
TRBV19	NA	TRBJ1-5	NA	TGTGCCAGTAGTTCAATGGTAATCCCCCTCTCCCAGCATTTT	CASSSMVIPLSQHF
TRBV12-3/TRBV12-4	many	TRBJ1-1	NA	TGTAGCCGGAATCGCTACCCGACAGAGGAAACCATGAACACTGAAGCTTTCTTT	CSRNRYPTEETMNTEAFF
TRBV15	many	TRBJ1-1	NA	TGTGCCACCAGCAGAGAGGGAAGCAATGAAGCTTTCTTT	CATSREGSNEAFF
TRBV30	few	TRBJ1-5	NA	TGTGCCTGGAGTGACAGGGTTGATCAGCCCCAGCATTTT	CAWSDRVDQPQHF
TRBV5-8	NA	TRBJ2-5	TRBD1	TGTGCCAGCAGCTCCGGGACAGGGGATCTCGAGACCCAGTACTTC	CASSSGTGDLETQYF
TRBV9	NA	TRBJ1-3	NA	TGTGCCAGCAGCGTAGGTGGCAGGAACTCCGGAAACACCATATATTTT	CASSVGGRNSGNTIYF
TRBV11-3	few	TRBJ2-3	NA	TGTGCCAGCAGCCCGGACGGACATAGCACAGATACGCAGTATTTT	CASSPDGHSTDTQYF
TRBV28	many	TRBJ2-3	TRBD1	TGTGCCAGCAGTTTTTGGGCTTCGACAGGGAGCACAGATACGCAGTATTTT	CASSFWASTGSTDTQYF
TRBV28	NA	TRBJ2-3	NA	TGTGCCAGCAGTTTTTATGGGTCTACCACAGATACGCAGTATTTT	CASSFYGSTTDTQYF
TRBV7-2	many	TRBJ1-1	NA	TGTGCCAGCAGCTTAGTTGGCGATGCTGAAGCTTTCTTT	CASSLVGDAEAFF
TRBV7-9	NA	TRBJ2-2	NA	TGTGCCAGCAGCTTAGTTTGGGACACCCTGAACACCGGGGAGCTGTTTTTT	CASSLVWDTLNTGELFF
TRBV12-3/TRBV12-4	many	TRBJ2-3	TRBD2	TGTGCCAGCAGGGGACTAAGCACAGATACGCAGTATTTT	CASRGLSTDTQYF
TRBV15	NA	TRBJ2-2	NA	TGTGCCACCAGCAGACGACAGGAAAACACCGGGGAGCTGTTTTTT	CATSRRQENTGELFF
TRBV4-1	many	TRBJ1-2	NA	TGCGCCAGCAGCCAAGATAAGAGGAATGGCTACACCTTC	CASSQDKRNGYTF
TRBV7-2	many	TRBJ2-1	TRBD1	TGTGCCAGCAGCTCAACAGGGGGATCCTACAATGAGCAGTTCTTC	CASSSTGGSYNEQFF
TRBV24-1	NA	TRBJ2-5	NA	TGTGCCACCAGTGGATCTCCAACACCAAAGTCGCAGTACTTC	CATSGSPTPKSQYF
TRBV28	few	TRBJ2-7	NA	TGTGCCAGCGCCAGGGGGGGGGGCTTCTCCTACGAGCAGTACTTC	CASARGGGFSYEQYF
TRBV20-1	few	TRBJ2-3	NA	TGCAGTGCGGAAGTAAGCACAGATACGCAGTATTTT	CSAEVSTDTQYF
TRBV28	NA	TRBJ1-1	NA	TGTGCCAGCAGTTTATTCTTGGGGGGTCAAACTGAAGCTTTCTTT	CASSLFLGGQTEAFF
TRBV4-3	few	TRBJ2-1	TRBD2	TGCGCCAGCAGCCAAGAGCTGACTAGCGGGATCAATGAGCAGTTCTTC	CASSQELTSGINEQFF
TRBV5-1	NA	TRBJ1-1	NA	TGCGCCAGCAGCTCTTACGGGAACACTGAAGCTTTCTTT	CASSSYGNTEAFF
TRBV12-3/TRBV12-4	NA	TRBJ2-5	NA	TGTGCCAGCAGTTTAACCACAGGGCGAGAGACCCAGTACTTC	CASSLTTGRETQYF
TRBV7-2	NA	TRBJ2-3	NA	TGTGCCAGCGCCCGGGGCGGGCTCACAGATACGCAGTATTTT	CASARGGLTDTQYF
TRBV20-1	few	TRBJ1-5	NA	TGCAGTGCTAGCAGGGACCAGCCCCAGCATTTT	CSASRDQPQHF
TRBV6-2/TRBV6-3	few	TRBJ2-4	NA	TGTGCCAGCAGTCAGGGGACAAAACTAGCCAAAAACATTCAGTACTTC	CASSQGTKLAKNIQYF
TRBV7-8	NA	TRBJ2-7	TRBD1	TGTGCCAGCAGCTTAGCGGGTGACAGGGGGAACGAGCAGTACTTC	CASSLAGDRGNEQYF